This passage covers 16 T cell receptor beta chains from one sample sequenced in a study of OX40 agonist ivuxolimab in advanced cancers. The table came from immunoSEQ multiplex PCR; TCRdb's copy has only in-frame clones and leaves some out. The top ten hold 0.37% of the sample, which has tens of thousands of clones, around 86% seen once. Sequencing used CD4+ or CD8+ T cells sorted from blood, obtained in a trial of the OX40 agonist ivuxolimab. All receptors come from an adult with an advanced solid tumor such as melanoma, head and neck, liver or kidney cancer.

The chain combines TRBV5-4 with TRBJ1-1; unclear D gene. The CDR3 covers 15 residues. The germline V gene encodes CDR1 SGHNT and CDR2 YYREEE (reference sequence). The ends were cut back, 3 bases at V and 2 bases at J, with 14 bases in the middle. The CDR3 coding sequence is TGTGCCAGCAGCTGGCCCCCCGGGGTCAACACTGAAGCTTTCTTT. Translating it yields CASSWPPGVNTEAFF.

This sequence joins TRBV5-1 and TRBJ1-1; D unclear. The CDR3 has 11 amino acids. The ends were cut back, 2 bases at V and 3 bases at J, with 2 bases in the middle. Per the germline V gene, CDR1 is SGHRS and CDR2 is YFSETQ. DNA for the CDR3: TGCGCCAGCAGCTTAGACACTGAAGCTTTCTTT. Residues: CASSLDTEAFF.

For the CDR3, the DNA is TGTGCCAGCAGCCGTTTTTTAGCCCAAGGGATTTTCTTC. Residues: CASSRFLAQGIFF. The chain couples TRBV16 to TRBJ2-1; D not certain. The CDR3 has 13 amino acids. The V gene's germline CDR1 is KGHSY and CDR2 FQNENV. The ends were cut back, 4 bases at V and 16 bases at J, with 20 bases in the middle.

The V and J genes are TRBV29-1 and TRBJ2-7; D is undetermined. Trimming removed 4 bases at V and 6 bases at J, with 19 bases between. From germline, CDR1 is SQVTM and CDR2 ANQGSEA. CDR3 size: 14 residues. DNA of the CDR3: TGCAGCGTTGGGCCCCAGGTCTCAGTAGGCGAGCAGTACTTC. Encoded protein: CSVGPQVSVGEQYF.

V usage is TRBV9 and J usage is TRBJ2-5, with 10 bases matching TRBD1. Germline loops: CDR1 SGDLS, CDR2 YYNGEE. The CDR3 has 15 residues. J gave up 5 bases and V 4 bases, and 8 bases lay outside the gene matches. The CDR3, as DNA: TGTGCCAGCAGCACACCCGGGACAGGGGAGGAGACCCAGTACTTC. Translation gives CASSTPGTGEETQYF.

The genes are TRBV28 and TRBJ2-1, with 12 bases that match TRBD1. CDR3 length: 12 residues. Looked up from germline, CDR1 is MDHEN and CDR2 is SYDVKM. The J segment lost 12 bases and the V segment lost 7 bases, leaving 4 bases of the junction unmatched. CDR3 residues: CASKGQGAGQFF. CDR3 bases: TGTGCCAGCAAGGGACAGGGGGCAGGGCAGTTCTTC.

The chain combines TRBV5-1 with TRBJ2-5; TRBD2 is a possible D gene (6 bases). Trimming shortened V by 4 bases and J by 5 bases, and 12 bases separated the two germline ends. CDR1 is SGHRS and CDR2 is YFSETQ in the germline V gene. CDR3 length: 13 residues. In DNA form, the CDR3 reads TGCGCCAGCAGCACGGGAGTTCACGAGACCCAGTACTTC. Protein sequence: CASSTGVHETQYF.

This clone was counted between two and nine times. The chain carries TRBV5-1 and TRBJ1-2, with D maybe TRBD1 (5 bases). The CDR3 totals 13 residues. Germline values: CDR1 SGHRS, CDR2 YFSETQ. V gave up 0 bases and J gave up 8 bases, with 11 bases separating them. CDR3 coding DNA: TGCGCCAGCAGCTTGGGGGCAGGGTTCGGCTACACCTTC. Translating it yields CASSLGAGFGYTF.

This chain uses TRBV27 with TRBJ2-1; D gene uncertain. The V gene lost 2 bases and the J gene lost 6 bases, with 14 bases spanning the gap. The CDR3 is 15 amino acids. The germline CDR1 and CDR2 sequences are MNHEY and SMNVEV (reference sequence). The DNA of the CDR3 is TGTGCCAGCAGTTTAAAAGGGTGGGGTGGCAATGAGCAGTTCTTC. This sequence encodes CASSLKGWGGNEQFF.

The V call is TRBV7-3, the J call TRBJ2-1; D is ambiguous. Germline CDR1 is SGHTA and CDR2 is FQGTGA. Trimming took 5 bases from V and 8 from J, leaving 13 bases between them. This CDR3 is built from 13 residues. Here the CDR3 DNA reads TGTGCCAGCAGCCCCGGGCCTAGGGATGAGCAGTTCTTC. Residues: CASSPGPRDEQFF.

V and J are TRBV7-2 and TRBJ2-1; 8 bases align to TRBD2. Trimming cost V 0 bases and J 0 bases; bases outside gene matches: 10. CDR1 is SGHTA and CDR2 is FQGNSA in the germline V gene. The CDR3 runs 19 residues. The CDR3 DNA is TGTGCCAGCAGCTTAGCGCCGGGGGGGGGCCTCAGCTCCTACAATGAGCAGTTCTTC. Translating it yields CASSLAPGGGLSSYNEQFF.

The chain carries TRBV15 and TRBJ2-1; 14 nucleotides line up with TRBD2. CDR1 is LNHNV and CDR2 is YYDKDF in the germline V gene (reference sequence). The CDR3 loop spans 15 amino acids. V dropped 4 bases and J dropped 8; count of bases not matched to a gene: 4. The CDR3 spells CATSKGLAGVYEQFF. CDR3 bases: TGTGCCACCAGCAAGGGACTAGCGGGAGTTTATGAGCAGTTCTTC.

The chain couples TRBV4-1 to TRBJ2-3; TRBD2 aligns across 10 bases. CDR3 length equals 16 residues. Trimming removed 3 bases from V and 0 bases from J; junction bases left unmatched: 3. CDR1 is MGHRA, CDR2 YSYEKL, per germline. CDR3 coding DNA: TGCGCCAGCAGCCAGCCGACTAGCGGGAGCACAGATACGCAGTATTTT. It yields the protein CASSQPTSGSTDTQYF.

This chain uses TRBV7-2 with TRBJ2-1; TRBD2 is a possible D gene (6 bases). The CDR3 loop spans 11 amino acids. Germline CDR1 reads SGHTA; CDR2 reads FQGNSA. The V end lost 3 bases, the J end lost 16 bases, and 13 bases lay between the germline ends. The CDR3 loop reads CASSLDYFGFF. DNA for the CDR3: TGTGCCAGCAGCTTGGACTATTTTGGATTCTTC.

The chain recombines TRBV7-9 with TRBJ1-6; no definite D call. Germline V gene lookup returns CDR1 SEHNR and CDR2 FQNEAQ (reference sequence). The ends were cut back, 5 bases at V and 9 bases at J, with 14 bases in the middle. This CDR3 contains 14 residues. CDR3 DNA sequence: TGTGCCAGCAGCCAACGACTAGAGGGTTCACCCCTCCACTTT. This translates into CASSQRLEGSPLHF.

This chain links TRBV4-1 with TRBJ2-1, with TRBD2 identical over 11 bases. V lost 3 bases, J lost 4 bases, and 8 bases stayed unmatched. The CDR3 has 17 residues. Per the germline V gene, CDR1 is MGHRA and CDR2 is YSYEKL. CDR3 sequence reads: CASSQDSGGAVYNEQFF. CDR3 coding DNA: TGCGCCAGCAGCCAGGATAGCGGGGGGGCGGTATACAATGAGCAGTTCTTC.